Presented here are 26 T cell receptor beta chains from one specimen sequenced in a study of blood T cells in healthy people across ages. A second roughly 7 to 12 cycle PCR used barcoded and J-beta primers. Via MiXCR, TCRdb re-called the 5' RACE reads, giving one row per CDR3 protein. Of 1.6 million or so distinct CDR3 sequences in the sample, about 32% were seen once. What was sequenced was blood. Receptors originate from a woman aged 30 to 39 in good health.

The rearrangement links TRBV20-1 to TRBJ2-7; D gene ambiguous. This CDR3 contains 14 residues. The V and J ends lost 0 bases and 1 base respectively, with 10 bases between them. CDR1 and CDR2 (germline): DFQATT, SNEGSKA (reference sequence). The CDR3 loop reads CSARDSGLSYEQYF. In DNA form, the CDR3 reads TGCAGTGCTAGAGATTCTGGATTATCCTACGAGCAGTACTTC.

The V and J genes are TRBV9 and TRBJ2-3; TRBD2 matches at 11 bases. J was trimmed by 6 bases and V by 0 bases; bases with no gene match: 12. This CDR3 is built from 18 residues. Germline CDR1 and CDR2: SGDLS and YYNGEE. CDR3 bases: TGTGCCAGCAGCGTAGCTTTGTCTAGCGGGGGGAGAGGCGATACGCAGTATTTT. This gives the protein CASSVALSSGGRGDTQYF.

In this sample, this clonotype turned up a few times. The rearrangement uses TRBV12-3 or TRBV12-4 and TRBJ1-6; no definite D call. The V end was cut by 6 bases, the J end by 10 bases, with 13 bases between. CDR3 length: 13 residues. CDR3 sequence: CASRRRAESPLHF. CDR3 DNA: TGTGCCAGCAGAAGACGGGCCGAGTCACCCCTCCACTTT.

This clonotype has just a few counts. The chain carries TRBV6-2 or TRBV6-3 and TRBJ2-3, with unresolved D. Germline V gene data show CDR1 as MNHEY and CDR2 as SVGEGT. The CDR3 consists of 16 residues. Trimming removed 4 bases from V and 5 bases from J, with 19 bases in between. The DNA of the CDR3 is TGTGCCAGCAGTTCATTCGGTCCGGGTGCTGGAGATACGCAGTATTTT. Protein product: CASSSFGPGAGDTQYF.

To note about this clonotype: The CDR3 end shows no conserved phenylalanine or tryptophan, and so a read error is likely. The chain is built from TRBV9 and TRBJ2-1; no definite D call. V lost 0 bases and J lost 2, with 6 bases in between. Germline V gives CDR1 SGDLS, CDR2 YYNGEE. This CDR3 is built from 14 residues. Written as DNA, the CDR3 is TGTGCCAGCAGCGTAGAAGGGACCTACAATGAGCAGTTCCTC. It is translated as CASSVEGTYNEQFL.

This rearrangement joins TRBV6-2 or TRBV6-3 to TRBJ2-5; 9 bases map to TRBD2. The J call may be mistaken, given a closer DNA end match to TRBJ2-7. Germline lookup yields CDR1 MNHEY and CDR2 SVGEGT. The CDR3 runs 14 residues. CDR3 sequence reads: CASSWAGGPDEQYF. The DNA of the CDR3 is TGTGCCAGCAGTTGGGCGGGGGGGCCAGACGAGCAGTACTTC.

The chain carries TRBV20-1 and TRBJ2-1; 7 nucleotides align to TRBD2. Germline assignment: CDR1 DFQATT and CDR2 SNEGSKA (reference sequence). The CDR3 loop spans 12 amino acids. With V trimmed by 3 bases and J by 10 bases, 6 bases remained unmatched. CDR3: CSASRGGVEQFF. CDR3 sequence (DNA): TGCAGTGCTAGTCGGGGAGGGGTAGAGCAGTTCTTC.

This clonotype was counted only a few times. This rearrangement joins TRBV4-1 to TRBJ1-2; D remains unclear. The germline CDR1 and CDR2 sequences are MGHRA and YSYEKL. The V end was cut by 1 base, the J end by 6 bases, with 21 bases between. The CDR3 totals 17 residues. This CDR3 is CASSQGRTLLIANGYTF. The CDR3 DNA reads TGCGCCAGCAGCCAAGGGCGGACCTTATTGATTGCCAATGGCTACACCTTC.

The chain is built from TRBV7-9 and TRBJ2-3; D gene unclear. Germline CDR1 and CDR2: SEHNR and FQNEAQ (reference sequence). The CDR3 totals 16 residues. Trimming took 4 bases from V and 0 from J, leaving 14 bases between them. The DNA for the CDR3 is TGTGCCAGCAGCTCCTCCCCTACGTCTAGCACAGATACGCAGTATTTT. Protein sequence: CASSSSPTSSTDTQYF. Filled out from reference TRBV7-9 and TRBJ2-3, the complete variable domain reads DTGVSQNPRHKITKRGQNVTFRCDPISEHNRLYWYRQTLGQGPEFLTYFQNEAQLEKSRLLSDRFSAERPKGSFSTLEIQRTEQGDSAMYLCASSSSPTSSTDTQYFGPGTRLTVL.

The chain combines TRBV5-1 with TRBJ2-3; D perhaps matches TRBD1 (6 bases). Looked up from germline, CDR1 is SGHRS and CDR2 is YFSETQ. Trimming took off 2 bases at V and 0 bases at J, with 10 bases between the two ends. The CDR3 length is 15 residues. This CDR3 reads CASSFRQASTDTQYF. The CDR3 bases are TGCGCCAGCAGCTTCAGACAGGCAAGCACAGATACGCAGTATTTT.

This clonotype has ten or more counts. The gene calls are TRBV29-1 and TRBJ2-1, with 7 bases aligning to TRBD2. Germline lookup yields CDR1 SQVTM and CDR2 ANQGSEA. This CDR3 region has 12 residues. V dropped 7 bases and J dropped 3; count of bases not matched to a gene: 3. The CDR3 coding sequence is TGCAGCGGCCGGACTAGCTACAATGAGCAGTTCTTC. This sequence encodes CSGRTSYNEQFF.

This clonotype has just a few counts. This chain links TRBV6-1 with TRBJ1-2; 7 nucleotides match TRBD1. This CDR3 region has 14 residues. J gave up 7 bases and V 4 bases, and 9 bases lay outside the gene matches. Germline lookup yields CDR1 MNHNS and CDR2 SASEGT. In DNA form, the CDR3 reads TGTGCCAGCAGTGTGGGACAGCCCGAGTTTGGCTACACCTTC. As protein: CASSVGQPEFGYTF.

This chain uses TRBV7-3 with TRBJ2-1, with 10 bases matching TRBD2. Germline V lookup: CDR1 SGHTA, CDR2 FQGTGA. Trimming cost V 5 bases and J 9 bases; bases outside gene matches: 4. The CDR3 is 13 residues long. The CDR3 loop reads CASSQTSGTEQFF. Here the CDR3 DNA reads TGTGCCAGCAGCCAAACTAGCGGGACTGAGCAGTTCTTC. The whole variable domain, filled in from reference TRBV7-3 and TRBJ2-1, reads GAGVSQTPSNKVTEKGKYVELRCDPISGHTALYWYRQSLGQGPEFLIYFQGTGAADDSGLPNDRFFAVRPEGSVSTLKIQRTERGDSAVYLCASSQTSGTEQFFGPGTRLTVL.

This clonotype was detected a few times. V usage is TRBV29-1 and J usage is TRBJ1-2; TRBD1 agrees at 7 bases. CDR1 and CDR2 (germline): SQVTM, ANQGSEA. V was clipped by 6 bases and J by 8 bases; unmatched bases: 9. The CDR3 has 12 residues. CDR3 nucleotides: TGCAGCGTCACCCTAGACAGGGACGGCTACACCTTC. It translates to CSVTLDRDGYTF.

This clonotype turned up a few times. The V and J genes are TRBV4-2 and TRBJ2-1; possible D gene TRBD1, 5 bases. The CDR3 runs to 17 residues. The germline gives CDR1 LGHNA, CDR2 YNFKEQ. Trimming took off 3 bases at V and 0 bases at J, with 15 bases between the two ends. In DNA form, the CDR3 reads TGTGCCAGCAGCCATCAGACAGTGACCCTCTCCTACAATGAGCAGTTCTTC. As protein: CASSHQTVTLSYNEQFF.

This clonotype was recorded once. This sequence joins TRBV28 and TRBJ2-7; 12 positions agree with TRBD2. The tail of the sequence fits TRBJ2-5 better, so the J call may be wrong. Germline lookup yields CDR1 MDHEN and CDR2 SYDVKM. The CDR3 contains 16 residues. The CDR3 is CASSPGGLAGSETQYF. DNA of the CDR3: TGTGCCAGCAGTCCGGGGGGACTAGCGGGTTCGGAGACCCAGTACTTC.

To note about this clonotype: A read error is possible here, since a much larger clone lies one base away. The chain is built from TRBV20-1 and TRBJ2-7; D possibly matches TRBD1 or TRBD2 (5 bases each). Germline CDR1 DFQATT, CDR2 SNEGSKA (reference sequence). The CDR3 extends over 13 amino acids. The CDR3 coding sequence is TGCAGTGCTAGGTCCGGGACCCGGTACGGGCAGTACTTC. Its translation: CSARSGTRYGQYF.

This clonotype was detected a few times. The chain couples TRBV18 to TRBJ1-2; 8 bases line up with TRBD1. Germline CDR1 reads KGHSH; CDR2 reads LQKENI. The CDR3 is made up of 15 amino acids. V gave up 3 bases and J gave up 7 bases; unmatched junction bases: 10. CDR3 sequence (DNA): TGTGCCAGCTCACCTAGATGGACAGGGCGTATTGGCTACACCTTC. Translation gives CASSPRWTGRIGYTF.

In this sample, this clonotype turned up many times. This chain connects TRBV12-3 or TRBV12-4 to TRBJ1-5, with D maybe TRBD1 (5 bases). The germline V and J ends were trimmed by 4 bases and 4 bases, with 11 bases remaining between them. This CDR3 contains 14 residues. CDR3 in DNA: TGTGCCAGCAGTTCACCAGGGATGAATCAGCCCCAGCATTTT. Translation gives CASSSPGMNQPQHF.

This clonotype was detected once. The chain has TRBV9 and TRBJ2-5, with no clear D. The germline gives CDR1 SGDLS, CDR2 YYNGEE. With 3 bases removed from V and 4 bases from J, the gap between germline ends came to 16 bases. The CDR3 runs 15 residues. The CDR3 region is CASSAEDLWGETQYF. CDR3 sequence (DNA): TGTGCCAGCAGCGCCGAAGACCTATGGGGAGAGACCCAGTACTTC.

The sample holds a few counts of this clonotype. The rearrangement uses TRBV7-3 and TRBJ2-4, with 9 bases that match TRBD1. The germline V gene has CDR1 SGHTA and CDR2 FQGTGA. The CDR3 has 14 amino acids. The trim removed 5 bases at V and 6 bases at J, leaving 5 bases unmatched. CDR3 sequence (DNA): TGTGCCAGCAGCGACAGGGGACAGGGAAACATTCAGTACTTC. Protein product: CASSDRGQGNIQYF.

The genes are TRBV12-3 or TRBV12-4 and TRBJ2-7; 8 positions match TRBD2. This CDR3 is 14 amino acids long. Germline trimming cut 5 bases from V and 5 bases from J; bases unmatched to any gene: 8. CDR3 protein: CASSIGLALHEQYF. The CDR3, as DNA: TGTGCCAGCAGTATCGGACTAGCCCTTCACGAGCAGTACTTC.

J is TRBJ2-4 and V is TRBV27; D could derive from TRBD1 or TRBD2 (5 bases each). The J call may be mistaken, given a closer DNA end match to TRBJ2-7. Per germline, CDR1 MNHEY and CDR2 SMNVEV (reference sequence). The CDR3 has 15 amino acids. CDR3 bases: TGTGCCAGCAGTGCGTCCGGGACCTTTTCCAACGAGCAGTACTTC. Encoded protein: CASSASGTFSNEQYF.

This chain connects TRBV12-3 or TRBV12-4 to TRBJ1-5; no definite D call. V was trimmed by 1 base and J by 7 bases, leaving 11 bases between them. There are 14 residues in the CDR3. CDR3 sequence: CASSLVLEYQPQHF. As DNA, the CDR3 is TGTGCCAGCAGTTTAGTCTTGGAATACCAGCCCCAGCATTTT.

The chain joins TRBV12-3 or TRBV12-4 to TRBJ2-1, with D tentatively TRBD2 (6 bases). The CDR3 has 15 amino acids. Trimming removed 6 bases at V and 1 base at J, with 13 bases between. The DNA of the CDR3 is TGTGCCAGCAGAGCGACTAGACGGTCCTACAATGAGCAGTTCTTC. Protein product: CASRATRRSYNEQFF.

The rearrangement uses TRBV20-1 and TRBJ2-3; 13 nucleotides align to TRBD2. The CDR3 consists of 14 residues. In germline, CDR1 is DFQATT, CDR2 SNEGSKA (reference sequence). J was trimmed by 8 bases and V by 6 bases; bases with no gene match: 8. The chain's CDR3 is CSATTSGRASTQYF. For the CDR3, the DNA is TGCAGTGCCACAACTAGCGGGAGGGCCAGTACGCAGTATTTT.